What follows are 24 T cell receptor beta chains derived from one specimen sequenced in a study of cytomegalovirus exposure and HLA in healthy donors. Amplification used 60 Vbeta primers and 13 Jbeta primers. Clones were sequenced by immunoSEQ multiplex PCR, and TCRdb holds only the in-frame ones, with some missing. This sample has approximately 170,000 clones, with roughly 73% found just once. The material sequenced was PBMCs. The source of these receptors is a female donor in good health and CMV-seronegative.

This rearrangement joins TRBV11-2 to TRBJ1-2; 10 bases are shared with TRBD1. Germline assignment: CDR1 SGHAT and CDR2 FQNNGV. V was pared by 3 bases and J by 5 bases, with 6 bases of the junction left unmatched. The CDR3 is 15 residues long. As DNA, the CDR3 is TGTGCCAGCAGCTTCGGACAGGGGGTGAGGTATGGCTACACCTTC. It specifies CASSFGQGVRYGYTF. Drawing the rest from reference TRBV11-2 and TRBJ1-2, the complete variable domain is EAGVAQSPRYKIIEKRQSVAFWCNPISGHATLYWYQQILGQGPKLLIQFQNNGVVDDSQLPKDRFSAERLKGVDSTLKIQPAKLEDSAVYLCASSFGQGVRYGYTFGSGTRLTVV.

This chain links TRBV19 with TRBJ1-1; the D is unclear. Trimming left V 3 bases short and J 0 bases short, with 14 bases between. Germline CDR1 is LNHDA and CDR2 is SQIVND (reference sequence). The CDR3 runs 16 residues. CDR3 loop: CASSMGLRLLNTEAFF. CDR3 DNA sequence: TGTGCCAGTAGTATGGGCCTACGGCTCTTGAACACTGAAGCTTTCTTT.

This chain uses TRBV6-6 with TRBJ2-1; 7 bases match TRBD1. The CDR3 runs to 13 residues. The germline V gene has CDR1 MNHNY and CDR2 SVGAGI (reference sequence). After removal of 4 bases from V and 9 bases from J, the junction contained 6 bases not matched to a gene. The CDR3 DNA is TGTGCCAGCAGTTCGGGACAGAGCCTTGAGCAGTTCTTC. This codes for CASSSGQSLEQFF.

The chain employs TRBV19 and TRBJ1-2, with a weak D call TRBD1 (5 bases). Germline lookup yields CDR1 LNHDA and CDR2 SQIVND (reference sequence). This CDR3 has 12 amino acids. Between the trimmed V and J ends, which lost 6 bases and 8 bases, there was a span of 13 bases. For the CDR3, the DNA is TGTGCCAGTAGCTTCGGGGGAAGAGGCTACACCTTC. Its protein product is CASSFGGRGYTF.

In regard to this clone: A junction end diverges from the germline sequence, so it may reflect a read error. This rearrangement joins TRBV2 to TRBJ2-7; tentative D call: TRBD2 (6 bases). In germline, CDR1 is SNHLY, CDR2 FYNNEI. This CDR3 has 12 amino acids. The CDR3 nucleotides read TGTGCCAGCAGTCGGGACTCCGACGAGCAGTACTTC. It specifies CASSRDSDEQYF.

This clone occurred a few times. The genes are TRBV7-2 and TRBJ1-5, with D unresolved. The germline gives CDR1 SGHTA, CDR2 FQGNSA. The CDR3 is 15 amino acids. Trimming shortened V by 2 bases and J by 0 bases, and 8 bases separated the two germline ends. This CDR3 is CASSLFADSNQPQHF. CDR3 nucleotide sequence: TGTGCCAGCAGCTTATTTGCAGATAGCAATCAGCCCCAGCATTTT.

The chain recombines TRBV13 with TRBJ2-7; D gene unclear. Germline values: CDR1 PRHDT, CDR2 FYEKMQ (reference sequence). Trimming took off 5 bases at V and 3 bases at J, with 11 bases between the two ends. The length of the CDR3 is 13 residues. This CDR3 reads CASSRNRFYEQYF. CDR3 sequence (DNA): TGTGCCAGCAGCAGAAACAGATTCTACGAGCAGTACTTC.

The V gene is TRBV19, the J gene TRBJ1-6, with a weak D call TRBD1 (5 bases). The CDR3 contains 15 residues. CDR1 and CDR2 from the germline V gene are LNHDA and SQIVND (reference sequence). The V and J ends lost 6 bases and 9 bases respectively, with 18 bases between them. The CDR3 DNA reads TGTGCCAGTAGCCCTGGGACTTCGGGTATTTCACCCCTCCACTTT. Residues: CASSPGTSGISPLHF.

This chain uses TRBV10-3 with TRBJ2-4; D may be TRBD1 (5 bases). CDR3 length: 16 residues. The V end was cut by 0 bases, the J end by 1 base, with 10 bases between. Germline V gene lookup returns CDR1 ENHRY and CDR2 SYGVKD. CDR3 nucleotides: TGTGCCATCAGTGAGTCGGGAAACAGGGCCAAAAACATTCAGTACTTC. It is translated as CAISESGNRAKNIQYF.

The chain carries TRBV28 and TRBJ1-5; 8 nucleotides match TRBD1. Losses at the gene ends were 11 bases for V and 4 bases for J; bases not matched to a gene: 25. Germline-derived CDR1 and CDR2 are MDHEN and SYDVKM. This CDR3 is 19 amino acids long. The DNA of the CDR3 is TGTGCCTCCGGGGCCCTCCTGGGGACAGGCGACCTGGGGAATCAGCCCCAGCATTTT. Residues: CASGALLGTGDLGNQPQHF.

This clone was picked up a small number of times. Written as DNA, the CDR3 is TGTGCCAGTAGTACAACAGGGGGCCACCCCTCCGAGCAGTACTTC. It yields the protein CASSTTGGHPSEQYF. V usage is TRBV19 and J usage is TRBJ2-7; 9 nucleotides match TRBD1. V trimming: 4 bases; J trimming: 6 bases; junction bases outside the gene matches: 10. In germline, CDR1 is LNHDA, CDR2 SQIVND (reference sequence). The CDR3 consists of 15 residues.

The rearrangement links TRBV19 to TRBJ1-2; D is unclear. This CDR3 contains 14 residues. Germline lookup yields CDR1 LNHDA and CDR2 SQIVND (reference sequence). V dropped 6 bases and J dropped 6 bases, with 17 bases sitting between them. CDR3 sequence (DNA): TGTGCCAGTAGCGACATCACCTCACCACATGGCTACACCTTC. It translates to CASSDITSPHGYTF.

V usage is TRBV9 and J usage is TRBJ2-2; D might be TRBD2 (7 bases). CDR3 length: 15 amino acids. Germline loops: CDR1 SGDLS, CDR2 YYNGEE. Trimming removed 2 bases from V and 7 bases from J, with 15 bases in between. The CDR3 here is CASSVGGGHSGELFF. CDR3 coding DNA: TGTGCCAGCAGCGTTGGGGGGGGGCATAGCGGGGAGCTGTTTTTT.

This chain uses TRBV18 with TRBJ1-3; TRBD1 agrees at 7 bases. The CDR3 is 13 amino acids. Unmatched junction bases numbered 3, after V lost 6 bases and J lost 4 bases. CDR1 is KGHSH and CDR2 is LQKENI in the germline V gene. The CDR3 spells CASSSTGGNTIYF. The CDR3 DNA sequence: TGTGCCAGCTCCTCGACAGGGGGAAACACCATATATTTT.

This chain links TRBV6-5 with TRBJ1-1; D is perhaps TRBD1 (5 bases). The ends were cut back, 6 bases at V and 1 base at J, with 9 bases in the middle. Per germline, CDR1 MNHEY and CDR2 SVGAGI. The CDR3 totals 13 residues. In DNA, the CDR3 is TGTGCCAGCAGGACAGCTCCGAACACTGAAGCTTTCTTT. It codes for CASRTAPNTEAFF.

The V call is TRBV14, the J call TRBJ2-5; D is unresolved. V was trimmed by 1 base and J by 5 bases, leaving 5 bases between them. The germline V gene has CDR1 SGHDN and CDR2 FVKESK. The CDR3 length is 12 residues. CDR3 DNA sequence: TGTGCCAGCAGCCAAGTCCCGGAGACCCAGTACTTC. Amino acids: CASSQVPETQYF.

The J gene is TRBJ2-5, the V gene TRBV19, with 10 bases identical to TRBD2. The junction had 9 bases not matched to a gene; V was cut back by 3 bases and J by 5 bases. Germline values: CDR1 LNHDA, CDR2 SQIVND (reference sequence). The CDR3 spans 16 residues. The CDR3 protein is CASSMLSGGAWETQYF. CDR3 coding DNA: TGTGCCAGTAGTATGCTCAGCGGGGGGGCCTGGGAGACCCAGTACTTC.

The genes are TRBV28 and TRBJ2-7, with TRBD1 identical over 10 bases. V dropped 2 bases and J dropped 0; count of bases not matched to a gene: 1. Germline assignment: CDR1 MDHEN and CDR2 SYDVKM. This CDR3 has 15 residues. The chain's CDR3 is CASSLDRGLSYEQYF. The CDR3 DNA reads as TGTGCCAGCAGTTTAGACAGGGGGCTCTCCTACGAGCAGTACTTC. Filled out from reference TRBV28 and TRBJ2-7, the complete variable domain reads DVKVTQSSRYLVKRTGEKVFLECVQDMDHENMFWYRQDPGLGLRLIYFSYDVKMKEKGDIPEGYSVSREKKERFSLILESASTNQTSMYLCASSLDRGLSYEQYFGPGTRLTVT.

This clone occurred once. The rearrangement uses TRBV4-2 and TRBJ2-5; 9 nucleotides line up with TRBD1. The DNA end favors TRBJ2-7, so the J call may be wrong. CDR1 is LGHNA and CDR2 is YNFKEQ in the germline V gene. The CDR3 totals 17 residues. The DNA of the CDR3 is TGTGCCAGCAGCCAAGATGACCCCCGGGACAGGGACTACGAGCAGTACTTC. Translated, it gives CASSQDDPRDRDYEQYF.

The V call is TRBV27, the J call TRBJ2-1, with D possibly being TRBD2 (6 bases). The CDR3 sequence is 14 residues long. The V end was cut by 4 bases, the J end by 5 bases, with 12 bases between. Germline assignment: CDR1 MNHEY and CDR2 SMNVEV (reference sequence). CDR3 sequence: CASSSSDPHNEQFF. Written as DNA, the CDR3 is TGTGCCAGCAGTTCTAGCGACCCCCACAATGAGCAGTTCTTC.

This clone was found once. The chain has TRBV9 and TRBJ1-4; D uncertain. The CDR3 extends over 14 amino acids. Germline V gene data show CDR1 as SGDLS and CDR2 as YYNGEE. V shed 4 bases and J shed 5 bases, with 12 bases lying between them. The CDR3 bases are TGTGCCAGCAGCCCCCGTTCGGGGAATGAAAAACTGTTTTTT. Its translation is CASSPRSGNEKLFF.

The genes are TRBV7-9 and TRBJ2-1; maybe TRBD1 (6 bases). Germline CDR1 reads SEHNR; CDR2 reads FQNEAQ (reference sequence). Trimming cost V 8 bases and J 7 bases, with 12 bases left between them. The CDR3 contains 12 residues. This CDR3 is CASEGVKNEQFF. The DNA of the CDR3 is TGTGCCAGCGAGGGGGTAAAAAATGAGCAGTTCTTC.

The chain's CDR3 is CASSFPRTGGNTIYF. As DNA, the CDR3 is TGTGCCAGCAGCTTCCCTAGGACAGGTGGAAACACCATATATTTT. The chain joins TRBV5-5 to TRBJ1-3; the match to TRBD1 covers 7 bases. Germline V gene lookup returns CDR1 SGHKS and CDR2 YYEKEE (reference sequence). V trimming: 2 bases; J trimming: 3 bases; junction bases outside the gene matches: 5. The CDR3 has 15 residues.

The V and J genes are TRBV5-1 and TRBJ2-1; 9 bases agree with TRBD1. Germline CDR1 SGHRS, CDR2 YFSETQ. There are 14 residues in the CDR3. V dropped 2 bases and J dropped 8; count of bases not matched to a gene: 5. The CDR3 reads CASSLQGAWDEQFF. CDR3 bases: TGCGCCAGCAGCTTACAGGGGGCCTGGGATGAGCAGTTCTTC. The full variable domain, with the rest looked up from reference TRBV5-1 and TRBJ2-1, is KAGVTQTPRYLIKTRGQQVTLSCSPISGHRSVSWYQQTPGQGLQFLFEYFSETQRNKGNFPGRFSGRQFSNSRSEMNVSTLELGDSALYLCASSLQGAWDEQFFGPGTRLTVL.